This T cell receptor (beta chain) was captured in a study of cytomegalovirus exposure and HLA in healthy donors. PCR involved 60 Vbeta and 13 Jbeta primers. Sequenced by immunoSEQ multiplex PCR; TCRdb stores in-frame clones only, minus some. Seen here are just under 150,000 clones, 80% observed once, and the top ten hold less than 3.5%. Germline V gene lookup returns CDR1 MNHEY and CDR2 SVGAGI. Between the trimmed V and J ends, which lost 10 bases and 4 bases, there was a span of 16 bases. The CDR3 totals 13 residues. As concerns this clone: What it binds is not known.

The study, taken as a whole, reports: V segments that were indistinguishable, TRBV6-2 and TRBV6-3 among them, were omitted from analysis. For most subjects, TCR beta sequences were reported to predict HLA-A and HLA-B alleles with accuracy.

V gene TRBV6-5 combines with J gene TRBJ1-1; TRBD1 might be the D (6 bases). The sequenced sample consisted of PBMCs. This receptor was identified in a woman in her 30s in good health and CMV-seronegative. The CDR3 here is CATCRGRGTEAFF. DNA for the CDR3: TGTGCCACCTGTAGGGGGAGGGGCACTGAAGCTTTCTTT.